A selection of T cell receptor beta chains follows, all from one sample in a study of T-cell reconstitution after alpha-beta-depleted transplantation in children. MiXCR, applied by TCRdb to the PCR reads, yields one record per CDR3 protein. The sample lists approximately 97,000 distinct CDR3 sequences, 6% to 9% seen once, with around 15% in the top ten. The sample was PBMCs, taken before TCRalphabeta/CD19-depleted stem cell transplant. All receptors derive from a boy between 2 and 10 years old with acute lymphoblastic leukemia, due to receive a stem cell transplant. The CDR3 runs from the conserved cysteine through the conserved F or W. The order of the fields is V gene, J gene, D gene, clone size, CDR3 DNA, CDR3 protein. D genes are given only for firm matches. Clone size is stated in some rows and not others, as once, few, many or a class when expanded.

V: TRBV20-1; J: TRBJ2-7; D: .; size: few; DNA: TGCAGTGCTAGGAATCCCAGCTACTCCTACGAGCAGTACTTC; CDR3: CSARNPSYSYEQYF
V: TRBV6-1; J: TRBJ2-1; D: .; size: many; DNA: TGTGCCAGCCGACACACAGAAGGGAGTTTGGCCTACAATGAGCAGTTCTTC; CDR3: CASRHTEGSLAYNEQFF
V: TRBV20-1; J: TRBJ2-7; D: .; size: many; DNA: TGCAGTGCCACTCCTTCCGACAAGGTGAACGAGCAGTACTTC; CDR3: CSATPSDKVNEQYF
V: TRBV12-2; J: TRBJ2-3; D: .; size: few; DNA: TGTGCAAGTCGCTTAGGGGTTAAAACGCAGTATTTT; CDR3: CASRLGVKTQYF
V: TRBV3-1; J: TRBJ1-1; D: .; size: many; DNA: TGTGCCAGCAGCCAAGCGGACCTTTCAGAAGCTTTCTTT; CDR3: CASSQADLSEAFF
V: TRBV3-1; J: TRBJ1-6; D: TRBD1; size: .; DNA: TGTGCCTGCTCCCAGCCACGGACAGGCAGAAATTCACCCCTCCACTTT; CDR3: CACSQPRTGRNSPLHF
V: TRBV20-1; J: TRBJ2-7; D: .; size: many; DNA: TGCAGTGCTGGGACTCCGGGACCCTTCCACGAGCAGTACTTC; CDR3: CSAGTPGPFHEQYF
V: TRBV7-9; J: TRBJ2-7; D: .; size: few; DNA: TGTGCCAGCATCGGAGAGGGGGGATGGGACCGGGTCTACGAGCAGTACTTC; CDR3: CASIGEGGWDRVYEQYF
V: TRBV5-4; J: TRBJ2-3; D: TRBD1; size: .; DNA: TGTGCCAGCAGCTACCTCTCGGGACAGACCACAGATACGCAGTATTTT; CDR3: CASSYLSGQTTDTQYF
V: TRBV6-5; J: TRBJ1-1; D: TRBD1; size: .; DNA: TGTGCCAGCAGTTGGGGACAGACTATGAACACTGAAGCTTTCTTT; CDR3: CASSWGQTMNTEAFF
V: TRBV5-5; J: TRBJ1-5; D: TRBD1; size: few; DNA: TGTGCCAGCAGGTATGGGACAGATAGACGTCAGCCCCAGCATTTT; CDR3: CASRYGTDRRQPQHF
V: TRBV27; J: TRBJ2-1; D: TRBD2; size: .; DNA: TGTGCCAGCAGTTTAAGCGGGGTTGTCGATGAGCAGTTCTTC; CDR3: CASSLSGVVDEQFF
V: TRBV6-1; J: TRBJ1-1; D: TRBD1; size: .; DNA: TGTGCCAGCAGTGAAGCCGGGACAGGGTCGACTGAAGCTTTCTTT; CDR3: CASSEAGTGSTEAFF
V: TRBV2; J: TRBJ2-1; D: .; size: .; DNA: TGTGCCACCGGCCCGCCAGGTTACTACAATGAGCAGTTCTTC; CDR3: CATGPPGYYNEQFF
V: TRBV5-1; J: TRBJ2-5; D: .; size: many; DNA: TGCGCCAGCAGCTTGATTCCCGGGAAAGAGACCCAGTACTTC; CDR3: CASSLIPGKETQYF
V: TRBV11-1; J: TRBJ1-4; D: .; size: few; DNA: TGTGCCAGCAGCTTAATGGAAGGGGTAGGGGCAACTAATGAAAAACTGTTTTTT; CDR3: CASSLMEGVGATNEKLFF
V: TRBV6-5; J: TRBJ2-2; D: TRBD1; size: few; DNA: TGTGCCAGCAGTTACTCCCTGGACAGGGTGGGCGCCGGGGAGCTGTTTTTT; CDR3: CASSYSLDRVGAGELFF
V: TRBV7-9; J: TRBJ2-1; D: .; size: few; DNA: TGTGCCAGCAGCCACACGGCAGGCTCCTACAATGAGCAGTTCTTC; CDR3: CASSHTAGSYNEQFF
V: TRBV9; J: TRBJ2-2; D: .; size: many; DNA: TGTGCCAGCAGCGTAGTAGCGGCGAACACCGGGGAGCTGTTTTTT; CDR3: CASSVVAANTGELFF
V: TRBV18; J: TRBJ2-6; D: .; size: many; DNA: TGTGCCAGCTCGGCTGGGGCCTCTGGGGCCAACGTCCTGACTTTC; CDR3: CASSAGASGANVLTF
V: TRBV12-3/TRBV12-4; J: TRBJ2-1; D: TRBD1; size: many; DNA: TGTGCCAGCAGCGCCGGGACAGGGATGAACAATGAGCAGTTCTTC; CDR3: CASSAGTGMNNEQFF
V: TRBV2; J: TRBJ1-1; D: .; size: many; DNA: TGTGCCAGCAGTGAAGCATCCAGGGTGGCTGAAGCTTTCTTT; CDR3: CASSEASRVAEAFF
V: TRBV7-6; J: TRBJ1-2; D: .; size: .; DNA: TGTGCCAGCAGCCCCCGACAATCTGGTGGTGGCTACACCTTC; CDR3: CASSPRQSGGGYTF
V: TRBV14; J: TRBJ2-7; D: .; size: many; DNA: TGTGCCAGCAGCCAAGATCATGCCGGATCCCCCTACGAGCAGTACTTC; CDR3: CASSQDHAGSPYEQYF
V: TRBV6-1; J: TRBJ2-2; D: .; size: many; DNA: TGTGCCAGCAGCCCCCGGCTCCCCTCTCAAGTGAACACCGGGGAGCTGTTTTTT; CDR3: CASSPRLPSQVNTGELFF
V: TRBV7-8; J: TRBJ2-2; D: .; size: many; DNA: TGTGCCAGCAGAAAAAGGGAAACGGACACCGGGGAGCTGTTTTTT; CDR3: CASRKRETDTGELFF
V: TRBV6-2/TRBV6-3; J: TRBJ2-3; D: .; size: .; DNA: TGTGCCAGCAGTTTCGTGGTCACGGATACGCAGTATTTT; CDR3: CASSFVVTDTQYF
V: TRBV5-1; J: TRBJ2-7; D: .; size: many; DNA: TGCGCCAGCAGCTTGGAGGGTGAGGGCGAGCAGTACTTC; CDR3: CASSLEGEGEQYF
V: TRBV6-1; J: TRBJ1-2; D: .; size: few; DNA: TGTGCCAGCAGACGGTCTAGGGCCGGCTATGGCTACACCTTC; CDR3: CASRRSRAGYGYTF
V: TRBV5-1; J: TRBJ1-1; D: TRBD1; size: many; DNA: TGCGCCAGCAGCTCATCGGGACAGGGGAACACTGAAGCTTTCTTT; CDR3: CASSSSGQGNTEAFF
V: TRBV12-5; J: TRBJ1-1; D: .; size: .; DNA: TGTGCTAGTGCCACCATGACAGGCAACACTGAAGCTTTCTTT; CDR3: CASATMTGNTEAFF
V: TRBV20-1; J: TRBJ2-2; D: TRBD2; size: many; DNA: TGCAGTGCTAGGGTAGCGGGGGGCGTCACCGGGGAGCTGTTTTTT; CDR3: CSARVAGGVTGELFF
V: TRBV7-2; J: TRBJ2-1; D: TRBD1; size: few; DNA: TGTGCCAGCAGCCTCCGGGACAGGATCTACAATGAGCAGTTCTTC; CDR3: CASSLRDRIYNEQFF
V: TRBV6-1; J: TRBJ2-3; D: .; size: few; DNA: TGTGCCAGCCGGCGACGCCGCACAGATACGCAGTATTTT; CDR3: CASRRRRTDTQYF
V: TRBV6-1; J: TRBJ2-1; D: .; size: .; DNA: TGTGCCAGCAGTCCCAGGCCCCGCAATGAGCAGTTCTTC; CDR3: CASSPRPRNEQFF
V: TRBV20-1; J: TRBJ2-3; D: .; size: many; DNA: TGCAGTGCTAGTGGTGGCGGGGCCGGGGATACGCAGTATTTT; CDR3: CSASGGGAGDTQYF
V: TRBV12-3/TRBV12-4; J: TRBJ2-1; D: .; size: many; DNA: TGTGCCAGCAGTTTGTATAGGGCTGAGCAGTTCTTC; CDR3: CASSLYRAEQFF
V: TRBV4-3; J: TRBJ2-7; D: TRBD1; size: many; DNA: TGCGCCAGCAGCCAAGAGTACGGGACAGGGGGCTACGAGCAGTACTTC; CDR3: CASSQEYGTGGYEQYF